The T cell receptor beta chain described here comes from a study of HIV-infected patients and healthy controls. Per germline, CDR1 SGHTA and CDR2 FQGTGA. The CDR3 runs to 18 residues. V trimming: 3 bases; J trimming: 2 bases; junction bases outside the gene matches: 8. This clonotype has a count of ten or more. All unsorted peripheral T cells were captured because whole blood was used without fractionation. cDNA was made from about 510 ng RNA using alpha and beta constant primers. Separate chain-specific third strand synthesis with multiplexing indices produced the alpha and beta libraries. TCRdb analysed the 5' RACE reads with MiXCR anew, one entry per CDR3 protein. The sample holds some 9,600 distinct CDR3 sequences, roughly 7.7% seen once.

Sample: blood, taken before antiretroviral therapy. The clonotype originates from an adult with HIV infection. V gene TRBV7-3 combines with J gene TRBJ2-2; TRBD2 agrees at 11 bases. The DNA for the CDR3 is TGTGCCAGCAGCTTGATCCCTAGCGGGGGGAGTAACACCGGGGAGCTGTTTTTT. Protein: CASSLIPSGGSNTGELFF.